The TCR beta chain under discussion was sequenced for a study of blood T cell repertoires in COVID-19. TCRdb's copy holds only in-frame clones and misses some; the assay was immunoSEQ multiplex PCR. Among more than 85,000 clones, about 90% were seen once, and the ten largest hold 5.2%. This clone has a handful of counts. V lost 3 bases and J lost 3, with 8 bases in between. The germline V gene has CDR1 SGHTA and CDR2 FQGNSA. The CDR3 length is 13 residues. Sequenced: peripheral blood. The chain links TRBV7-2 to TRBJ1-2; D perhaps matches TRBD1 (6 bases). The clonotype originates from a woman aged 45 to 65 with COVID-19, enrolled during active disease. This CDR3 is CASSFRQDYGYTF. The CDR3 nucleotides read TGTGCCAGCAGCTTCAGACAGGACTATGGCTACACCTTC.